This T cell receptor (beta chain) is from a study of T cells in Graves' hyperthyroidism and ophthalmopathy. This clonotype was seen ten or more times. Amplification of TCR beta CDR3 regions was performed using RNA transcripts as template. With the HTBI primer set, the TCR CDR3 went through a first round of RT-PCR. One entry per CDR3 protein results from TCRdb running MiXCR on the multiplex PCR reads. The sample includes about 380,000 distinct CDR3 sequences, roughly 13% seen only once; the top ten take around 21%. CDR3 size: 16 residues. With 4 bases removed from V and 2 bases from J, the gap between germline ends came to 15 bases.

This rearrangement joins TRBV12-3 or TRBV12-4 to TRBJ1-5, with D possibly TRBD1 on 5 matching bases. Sequencing was performed on blood. The TCR originated in a man under 40 with Graves' hyperthyroidism that later progressed to Graves' ophthalmopathy. The CDR3 DNA follows: TGTGCCAGCAGTTGGGGGGGGGGGTTGGGCAATCAGCCCCAGCATTTT. Its translation: CASSWGGGLGNQPQHF.